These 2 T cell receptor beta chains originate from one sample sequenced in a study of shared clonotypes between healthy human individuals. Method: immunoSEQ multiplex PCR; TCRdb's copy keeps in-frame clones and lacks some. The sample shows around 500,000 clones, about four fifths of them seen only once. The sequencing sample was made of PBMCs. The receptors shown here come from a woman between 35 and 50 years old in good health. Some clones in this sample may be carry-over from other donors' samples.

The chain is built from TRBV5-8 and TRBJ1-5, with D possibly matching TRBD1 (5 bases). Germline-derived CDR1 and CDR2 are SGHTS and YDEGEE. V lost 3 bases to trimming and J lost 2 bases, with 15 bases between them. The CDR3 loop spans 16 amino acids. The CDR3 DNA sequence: TGTGCCAGCAGCTACTCCCCGAGACAGCGCAATCAGCCCCAGCATTTT. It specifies CASSYSPRQRNQPQHF.

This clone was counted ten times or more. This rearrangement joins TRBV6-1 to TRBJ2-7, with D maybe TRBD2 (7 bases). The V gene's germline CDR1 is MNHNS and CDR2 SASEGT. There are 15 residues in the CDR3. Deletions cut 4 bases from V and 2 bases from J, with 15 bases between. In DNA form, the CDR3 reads TGTGCCAGCAGTGCGGGGGGCGGAGGGGCCTACGAGCAGTACTTC. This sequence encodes CASSAGGGGAYEQYF.